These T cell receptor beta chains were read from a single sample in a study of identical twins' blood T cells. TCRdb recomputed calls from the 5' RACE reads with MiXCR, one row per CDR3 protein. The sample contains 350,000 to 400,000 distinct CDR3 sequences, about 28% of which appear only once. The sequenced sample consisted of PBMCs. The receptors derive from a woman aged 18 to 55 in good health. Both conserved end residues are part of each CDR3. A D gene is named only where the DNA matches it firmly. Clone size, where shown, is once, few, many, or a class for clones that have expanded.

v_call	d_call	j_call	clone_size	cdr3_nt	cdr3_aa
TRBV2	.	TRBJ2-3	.	TGTGCCAGCAGGCGGACTAACACAGATACGCAGTATTTT	CASRRTNTDTQYF
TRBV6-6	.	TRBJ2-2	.	TGTGCCAGCAGCATGAGAGGTCAGGTCGAAAGGAGCTTT	CASSMRGQVERSF
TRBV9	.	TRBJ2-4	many	TGTGCCAGCAGCCCCCCTGTCTCGAACATTCAGTACTTC	CASSPPVSNIQYF
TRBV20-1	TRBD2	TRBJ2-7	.	TGCAGTGCTAGGTTGACTAGCGGTCTTGTCTCCTACGAGCAGAACTTC	CSARLTSGLVSYEQNF
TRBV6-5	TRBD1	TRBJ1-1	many	TGTGCCAGCAGGCGGATGAACAGGGGGAGAACTGAAGCTTTCTTT	CASRRMNRGRTEAFF
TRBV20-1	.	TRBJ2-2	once	TGCAGTGCTATAGCTAGCCCACGTGGGACCGGGGAGCTGTTTTTT	CSAIASPRGTGELFF
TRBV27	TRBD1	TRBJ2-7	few	TGTGCCAGCAGTCCGGACAGGGTACAATACGAGCAGTACTTC	CASSPDRVQYEQYF
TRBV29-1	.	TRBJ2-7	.	TGCAGCGTTGAATTTGCGCCCTACGAGCAGTACTTC	CSVEFAPYEQYF
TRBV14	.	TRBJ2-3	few	TGTGCCAGCAGCCAAGATCGGATATTGCCTCGGGATACGCAGTATTTT	CASSQDRILPRDTQYF
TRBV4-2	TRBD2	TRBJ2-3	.	TGTGCCAGCAGCCAAACAAGCGGGGGCCGATTCACAGATACGCAGTATTTT	CASSQTSGGRFTDTQYF
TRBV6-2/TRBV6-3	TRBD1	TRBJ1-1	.	TGTGCCAGCAGCTATCTCCCAGGGGGTATCAACACTGAAGCTTTCTTT	CASSYLPGGINTEAFF
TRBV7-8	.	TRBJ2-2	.	TGTGCCAGCAGCCGAGGGGTAACAAACACCGGGGAGCTGTTTTTT	CASSRGVTNTGELFF
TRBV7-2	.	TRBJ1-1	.	TGTGCCAGCAGCAGACGGGGGGCAGGTGAAGCTTTCTTT	CASSRRGAGEAFF
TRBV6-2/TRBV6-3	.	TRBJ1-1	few	TGTGCCAGCAGTGGCACCAGGGGAACTGAAGCTTTCTTT	CASSGTRGTEAFF
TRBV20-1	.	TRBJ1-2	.	TGCAGTGCTAGAGACGACAGTAACTATGGCTACACCTTC	CSARDDSNYGYTF
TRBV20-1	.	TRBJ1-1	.	TGCAGTGCCCCCAGCAGGGATTTCACTGAAGCTTTCTTT	CSAPSRDFTEAFF
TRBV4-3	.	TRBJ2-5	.	TGCGCCAGCAGCCAAGATAGCTCAACGGAGACCCAGTACTTC	CASSQDSSTETQYF
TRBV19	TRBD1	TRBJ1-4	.	TGTGCCAGTAGTGGGGACAGCTTTAATGAAAAACTGTTTTTT	CASSGDSFNEKLFF
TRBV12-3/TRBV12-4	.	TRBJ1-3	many	TGTGCCAGCAGTTTTCATCCTGGGCGGGGCTCTGGAAACACCATATATTTT	CASSFHPGRGSGNTIYF
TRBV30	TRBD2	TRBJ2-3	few	TGTGCCTGGAGTGGACTAGCGGGAGATACGCAGTATTTT	CAWSGLAGDTQYF
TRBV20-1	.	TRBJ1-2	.	TGCAGTGCTAGAGATGGGCAAAGGAACTATGGCTACACCTTC	CSARDGQRNYGYTF
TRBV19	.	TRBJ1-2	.	TGTGCCAGTAGCACACAGGGTCCCTATGGCTACACCTTC	CASSTQGPYGYTF
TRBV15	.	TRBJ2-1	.	TGTGCCACCAAAACGGATAACTACAATGAGCAGTTCTTC	CATKTDNYNEQFF
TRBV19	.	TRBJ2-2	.	TGTGCCAGTAGTGCCTTCGGGACCGGGGAGCTGTTTTTT	CASSAFGTGELFF
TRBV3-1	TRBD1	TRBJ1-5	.	TGTGCCAGCAGCCAAGGCGGACAGGGGCGCGGACAGCCCCAGCATTTT	CASSQGGQGRGQPQHF
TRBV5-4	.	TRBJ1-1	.	TGTGCCAGCAGCCGGATGGGGGTTGACACTGGAGCTTTCTTT	CASSRMGVDTGAFF
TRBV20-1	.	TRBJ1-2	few	TGCAGTGCTAGAACTAATCGGGTCTTATATGGCTACACCTTC	CSARTNRVLYGYTF
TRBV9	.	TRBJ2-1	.	TGTGCCTGCAGCGTAGGAGGGGGACAGACCTACAATGAGCAGTTCTTC	CACSVGGGQTYNEQFF
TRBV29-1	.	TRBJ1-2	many	TGCAGCGTTGAACAGGGCTACACCTTC	CSVEQGYTF
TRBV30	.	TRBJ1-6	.	TGTGCCTGGAGTATAGGAAGCAATTCACCCCTCCACTTT	CAWSIGSNSPLHF
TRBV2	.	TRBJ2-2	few	TGTGCTGATCACGGGGAGCTGTTTTTT	CADHGELFF
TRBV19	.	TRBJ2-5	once	TGTGCCAGTAGTATAGATCAAGGCACAGAGACCCAGTACTTC	CASSIDQGTETQYF
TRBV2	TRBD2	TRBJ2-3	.	TGTGCCAGCAACGCGGGAGTGATAGATACGCAGTATTTT	CASNAGVIDTQYF
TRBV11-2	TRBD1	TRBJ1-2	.	TGTGCCAGTACCGCCGGGACAGACGCCTATGGCTACACCTTC	CASTAGTDAYGYTF
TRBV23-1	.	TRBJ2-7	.	TGCGCCAGCGTGTGGACCGCCCGGGATTATGGGTACGAGCAGTACTTC	CASVWTARDYGYEQYF
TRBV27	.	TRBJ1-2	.	TGTGCCAGCAGTTTCTCTGAAACAGCTGCCTATGGCTACACCTTC	CASSFSETAAYGYTF
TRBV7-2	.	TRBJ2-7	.	TGTGCCAGCAGCACCCAGACTAGGAACTCCTACGAGCAGTACTTC	CASSTQTRNSYEQYF
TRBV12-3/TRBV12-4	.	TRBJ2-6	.	TGTGCCAGCGTTCCCCAGGTACTGAGCTCTGGGGCCAACGTCCTGACTTTC	CASVPQVLSSGANVLTF
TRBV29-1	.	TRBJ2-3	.	TGCAGCGTTGGAAGAGCAAACGGGAGAGATACGCAGTATTTT	CSVGRANGRDTQYF
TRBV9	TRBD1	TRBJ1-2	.	TGTGCCAGCAGCGTAGCTCTGGGACAGGGCTATGGCTACACCTTC	CASSVALGQGYGYTF